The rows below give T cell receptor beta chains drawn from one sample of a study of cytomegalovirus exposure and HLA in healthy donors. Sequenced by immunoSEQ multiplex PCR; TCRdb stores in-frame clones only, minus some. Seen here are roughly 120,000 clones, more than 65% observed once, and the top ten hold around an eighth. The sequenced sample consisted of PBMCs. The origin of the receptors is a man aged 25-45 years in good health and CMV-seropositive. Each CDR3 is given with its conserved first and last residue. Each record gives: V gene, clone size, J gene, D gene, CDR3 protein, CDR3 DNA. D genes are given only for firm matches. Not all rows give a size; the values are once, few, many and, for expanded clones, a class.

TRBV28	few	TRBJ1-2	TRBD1	CASSGGFRDRVAYTF	TGTGCCAGCAGTGGGGGATTTAGGGACAGGGTAGCCTACACCTTC
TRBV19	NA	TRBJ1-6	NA	CASSPGNSPLHF	TGTGCCTCCAGTCCGGGGAATTCACCCCTCCACTTT
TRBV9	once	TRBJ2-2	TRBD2	CASSFGGGVAGELFF	TGTGCCAGCAGCTTTGGCGGGGGGGTCGCCGGGGAGCTGTTTTTT
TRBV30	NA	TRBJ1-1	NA	CAWSVPDSPNTEAFF	TGTGCCTGGAGTGTCCCGGACAGCCCGAACACTGAAGCTTTCTTT
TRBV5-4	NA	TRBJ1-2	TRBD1	CASSLEGQLGVGYTF	TGTGCCAGCAGCTTGGAGGGACAGCTCGGAGTAGGCTACACCTTC
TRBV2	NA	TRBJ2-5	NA	CASSERTSRQETQYF	TGTGCCAGCAGTGAAAGAACTAGCCGGCAAGAGACCCAGTACTTC
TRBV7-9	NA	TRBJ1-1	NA	CASSLAHHWRVGNTEAFF	TGTGCCAGCAGCTTAGCGCATCACTGGAGGGTGGGGAACACTGAAGCTTTCTTT
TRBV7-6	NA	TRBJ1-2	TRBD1	CASSLVYRDRGKFDGYTF	TGTGCCAGCAGCTTAGTGTATCGGGACAGGGGTAAATTCGATGGCTACACCTTC
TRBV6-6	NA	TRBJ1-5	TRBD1	CASSRTGQGNQPQHF	TGTGCCAGCAGCCGAACGGGACAGGGGAATCAGCCCCAGCATTTT
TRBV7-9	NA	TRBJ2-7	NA	CASSGYSKQYF	TGTGCCAGCAGCGGTTACAGCAAGCAGTACTTC
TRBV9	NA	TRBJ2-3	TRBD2	CASSVSGLAGVTDTQYF	TGTGCCAGCAGCGTTTCCGGACTAGCGGGGGTGACAGATACGCAGTATTTT
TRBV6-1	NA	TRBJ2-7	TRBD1	CASSDPGTGSSYEQYF	TGTGCCAGCAGTGACCCCGGGACAGGGAGCTCCTACGAGCAGTACTTC
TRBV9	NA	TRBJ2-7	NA	CASSGTTGGEQYF	TGTGCCAGCAGCGGGACTACAGGTGGCGAGCAGTACTTC
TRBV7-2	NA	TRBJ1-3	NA	CASSLDSFSSGNTIYF	TGTGCCAGCAGCCTGGACAGCTTTTCCTCTGGAAACACCATATATTTT
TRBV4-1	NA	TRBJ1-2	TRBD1	CASSPLGPGTGLNYGYTF	TGCGCCAGCAGCCCCCTGGGCCCCGGGACAGGGCTTAACTATGGCTACACCTTC
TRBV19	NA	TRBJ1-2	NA	CASSIAAGNGYTF	TGTGCCAGTAGTATCGCAGCGGGGAATGGCTACACCTTC
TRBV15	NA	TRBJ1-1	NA	CATSRDRGSEAFF	TGTGCCACCAGCAGAGACAGGGGCTCTGAAGCTTTCTTT
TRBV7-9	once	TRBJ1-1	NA	CASSLGIGGLSDTEAFF	TGTGCCAGCAGCTTGGGTATCGGAGGGCTCTCGGACACTGAAGCTTTCTTT
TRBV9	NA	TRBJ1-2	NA	CASSVEAFPNYGYTF	TGTGCCAGCAGCGTAGAAGCCTTCCCTAACTATGGCTACACCTTC
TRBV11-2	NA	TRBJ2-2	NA	CASSFTNTGELFF	TGTGCCAGCAGCTTCACGAACACCGGGGAGCTGTTTTTT
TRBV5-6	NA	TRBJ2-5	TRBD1	CASSSDRGDQETQYF	TGTGCCAGCAGCTCCGACAGGGGGGACCAAGAGACCCAGTACTTC
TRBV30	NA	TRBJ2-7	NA	CAWNRQGPPHEQYF	TGTGCCTGGAATCGTCAGGGTCCCCCTCACGAGCAGTACTTC
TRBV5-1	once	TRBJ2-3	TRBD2	CASSPGGLAGATDTQYF	TGCGCCAGCAGCCCCGGCGGGCTAGCGGGGGCGACAGATACGCAGTATTTT
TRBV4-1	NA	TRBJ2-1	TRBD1	CASSHLRTGPLSEQFF	TGCGCCAGCAGCCATCTCCGGACAGGCCCCCTGAGTGAGCAGTTCTTC
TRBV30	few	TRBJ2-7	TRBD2	CASRLAGRSYEQYF	TGTGCCTCCAGACTAGCGGGGCGTTCCTACGAGCAGTACTTC
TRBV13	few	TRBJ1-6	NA	CASSLWGWRDHSPLHF	TGTGCCAGCAGCTTATGGGGGTGGAGGGATCATTCACCCCTCCACTTT
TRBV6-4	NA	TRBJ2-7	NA	CASSDRERYEQYF	TGTGCCAGCAGTGACAGGGAGCGGTACGAGCAGTACTTC
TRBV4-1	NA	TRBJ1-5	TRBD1	CASSQRPGQSNNQPQHF	TGCGCCAGCAGCCAGAGACCGGGACAGAGTAATAATCAGCCCCAGCATTTT
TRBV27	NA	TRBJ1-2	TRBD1	CASSLGPPWTGGGYGYTF	TGTGCCAGCAGTTTAGGGCCCCCATGGACAGGGGGAGGCTATGGCTACACCTTC
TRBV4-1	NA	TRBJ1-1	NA	CASSQDPTGPNTEAFF	TGCGCCAGCAGCCAAGACCCGACAGGCCCGAACACTGAAGCTTTCTTT
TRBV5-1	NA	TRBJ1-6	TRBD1	CASSLARQGGDSPLHF	TGCGCCAGCAGCTTGGCTCGACAGGGTGGGGATTCACCCCTCCACTTT
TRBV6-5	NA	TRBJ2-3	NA	CASRYDRNTDTQYF	TGTGCCAGCAGATACGACAGAAACACAGATACGCAGTATTTT
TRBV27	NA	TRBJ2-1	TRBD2	CASSLVTSGGSSYNEQFF	TGTGCCAGCAGTTTAGTCACTAGCGGGGGGAGCTCCTACAATGAGCAGTTCTTC
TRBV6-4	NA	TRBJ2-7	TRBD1	CASSLMPGQGLSEQYF	TGTGCCAGCAGCCTTATGCCGGGACAGGGTTTGAGTGAGCAGTACTTC
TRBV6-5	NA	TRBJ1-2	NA	CASSRTNTNYGYTF	TGTGCCAGCAGCAGGACAAATACTAACTATGGCTACACCTTC
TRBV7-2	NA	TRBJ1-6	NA	CASSTSGSYNSPLHF	TGTGCCAGCAGCACCAGCGGATCCTATAATTCACCCCTCCACTTT
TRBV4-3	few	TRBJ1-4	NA	CASSQVQDQYEKLFF	TGCGCCAGCAGCCAAGTCCAGGATCAATATGAAAAACTGTTTTTT
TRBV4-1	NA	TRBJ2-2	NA	CASSQAGSNTGELFF	TGCGCCAGCAGCCAAGCGGGATCGAACACCGGGGAGCTGTTTTTT
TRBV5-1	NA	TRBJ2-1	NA	CASSWRPGMGSYNEQFF	TGCGCCAGCAGCTGGAGGCCTGGTATGGGCTCCTACAATGAGCAGTTCTTC
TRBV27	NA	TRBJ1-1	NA	CASSLDRMGTEAFF	TGTGCCAGCAGTTTAGACAGGATGGGCACTGAAGCTTTCTTT
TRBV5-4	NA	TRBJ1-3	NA	CASSLGLSGNTIYF	TGTGCCAGCAGCCTGGGACTGTCTGGAAACACCATATATTTT
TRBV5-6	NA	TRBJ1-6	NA	CASSLLGGGSNSPLHF	TGTGCCAGCAGCTTGTTGGGAGGTGGGAGTAATTCACCCCTCCACTTT
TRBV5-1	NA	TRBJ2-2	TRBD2	CASSLSLAGGANTGELFF	TGCGCCAGCAGCTTGAGCCTAGCGGGGGGCGCGAACACCGGGGAGCTGTTTTTT
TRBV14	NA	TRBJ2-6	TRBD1	CASTTSTGELGSGANVLTF	TGTGCCAGCACCACAAGCACAGGGGAGTTAGGCTCTGGGGCCAACGTCCTGACTTTC